One and the same sample provided the 27 T cell receptor beta chains below, sequenced in a study of graft-versus-host responses after intestinal transplantation. Libraries were prepared by immunoSEQ multiplex PCR; TCRdb keeps only in-frame clonotypes and omits some of them. The sample has over 75,000 clones; around 86% are singletons. Specimen: PBMCs, collected 255 days after intestinal transplant. These receptors were taken from a human patient who received an intestinal transplant, so some T cells may come from the graft donor.

The chain couples TRBV9 to TRBJ2-3, with 9 bases fitting TRBD2. This CDR3 comprises 14 residues. The germline V gene has CDR1 SGDLS and CDR2 YYNGEE. Germline trimming cut 4 bases from V and 4 bases from J; bases unmatched to any gene: 4. DNA of the CDR3: TGTGCCAGCAGCATCGGGACTAGCCCAGATACGCAGTATTTT. Translation gives CASSIGTSPDTQYF.

This chain links TRBV5-4 with TRBJ2-1; 12 nucleotides agree with TRBD2. This CDR3 region has 15 residues. Germline CDR1 reads SGHNT; CDR2 reads YYREEE (reference sequence). V lost 3 bases to trimming and J lost 4 bases; unmatched junction nucleotides: 2. The CDR3 region is CASSWTSGVYNEQFF. CDR3 DNA: TGTGCCAGCAGCTGGACTAGCGGGGTTTACAATGAGCAGTTCTTC.

The chain carries TRBV6-4 and TRBJ1-1, with 8 bases that match TRBD1. The CDR3 extends over 14 amino acids. With V trimmed by 10 bases and J by 6 bases, 13 bases remained unmatched. Germline V gene data show CDR1 as MRHNA and CDR2 as SNTAGT. This CDR3 is CANNPYGQGAEAFF. The CDR3 DNA sequence: TGTGCCAACAACCCCTACGGACAGGGTGCTGAAGCTTTCTTT.

The chain joins TRBV7-3 to TRBJ2-1; 7 bases fit TRBD2. V dropped 2 bases and J dropped 9; count of bases not matched to a gene: 7. The CDR3 runs to 14 residues. Germline CDR1 is SGHTA and CDR2 is FQGTGA. For the CDR3, the DNA is TGTGCCAGCAGCTTATTCCCAAGGGAGGGTGAGCAGTTCTTC. Its translation: CASSLFPREGEQFF.

The J gene is TRBJ1-2, the V gene TRBV5-1, with 9 bases fitting TRBD1. The CDR3 runs to 13 residues. Germline V gives CDR1 SGHRS, CDR2 YFSETQ. V was pared by 3 bases and J by 9 bases, with 6 bases of the junction left unmatched. The CDR3 nucleotides read TGCGCCAGCAGCTCGGCCGGGACAGGGAGCTACACCTTC. Translating gives CASSSAGTGSYTF.

The J gene is TRBJ1-1, the V gene TRBV5-4; TRBD1 might be the D (6 bases). From germline, CDR1 is SGHNT and CDR2 YYREEE (reference sequence). The germline V and J ends were trimmed by 2 bases and 9 bases, with 11 bases remaining between them. The CDR3 length is 12 residues. The CDR3: CASSLTGSQAFF. CDR3 coding DNA: TGTGCCAGCAGCTTAACAGGGTCCCAAGCTTTCTTT. The whole variable domain, remainder taken from reference TRBV5-4 and TRBJ1-1, is ETGVTQSPTHLIKTRGQQVTLRCSSQSGHNTVSWYQQALGQGPQFIFQYYREEENGRGNFPPRFSGLQFPNYSSELNVNALELDDSALYLCASSLTGSQAFFGQGTRLTVV.

The chain recombines TRBV5-1 with TRBJ2-7; a possible D gene is TRBD1 (6 bases). Germline CDR1 reads SGHRS; CDR2 reads YFSETQ. The V end was cut by 0 bases, the J end by 4 bases, with 14 bases between. The CDR3 spans 15 residues. The CDR3 DNA reads TGCGCCAGCAGCTTGGCCCCGGGACAAGAATACGAGCAGTACTTC. This encodes CASSLAPGQEYEQYF.

The chain links TRBV6-1 to TRBJ1-1; 9 bases align to TRBD1. CDR3 length: 15 amino acids. J was trimmed by 5 bases and V by 5 bases; bases with no gene match: 9. Per germline, CDR1 MNHNS and CDR2 SASEGT. In nucleotides, the CDR3 is TGTGCCAGCAGTCTATCGACAGGGGGACATACTGAAGCTTTCTTT. Translation: CASSLSTGGHTEAFF.

This clone appeared a few times. The rearrangement joins TRBV5-4 to TRBJ1-1; D is ambiguous. Trimming cost V 1 base and J 6 bases, with 10 bases left between them. CDR1 and CDR2 from the germline V gene are SGHNT and YYREEE (reference sequence). The CDR3 sequence is 13 residues long. CDR3 sequence: CASSLMGMAEAFF. The CDR3 DNA reads as TGTGCCAGCAGCTTGATGGGGATGGCTGAAGCTTTCTTT.

The chain couples TRBV7-2 to TRBJ2-2; TRBD1 matches at 8 bases. With V trimmed by 4 bases and J by 5 bases, 12 bases remained unmatched. In germline, CDR1 is SGHTA, CDR2 FQGNSA. The CDR3 is 17 residues long. The CDR3 reads CASSWRGGQGRTGELFF. The CDR3 DNA follows: TGTGCCAGCAGCTGGAGGGGCGGACAGGGACGGACCGGGGAGCTGTTTTTT.

The rearrangement joins TRBV5-1 to TRBJ2-1; possibly TRBD2 for D (7 bases). CDR3 length: 15 amino acids. CDR1 and CDR2 (germline): SGHRS, YFSETQ. V lost 3 bases to trimming and J lost 3 bases, with 13 bases between them. CDR3 nucleotides: TGCGCCAGCAGCTGGAGGGGGGGCCACTACAATGAGCAGTTCTTC. Residues: CASSWRGGHYNEQFF.

There are a few counts of this clone. The chain employs TRBV6-4 and TRBJ2-2; D is possibly TRBD1 or TRBD2 (5 bases each). V was pared by 3 bases and J by 5 bases, with 10 bases between. Per the germline V gene, CDR1 is MRHNA and CDR2 is SNTAGT. The CDR3 loop spans 14 amino acids. The CDR3 spells CASSEDGTTGELFF. Here the CDR3 DNA reads TGTGCCAGCAGTGAAGATGGGACGACCGGGGAGCTGTTTTTT.

For the CDR3, the DNA is TGTGCCAGCAGTGAAGATCACGGGCGTTATCAACTCAGGAACGGGGGGCATGTAGATACGCAGTATTTT. Amino acid sequence: CASSEDHGRYQLRNGGHVDTQYF. The rearrangement uses TRBV6-1 and TRBJ2-3, with D maybe TRBD2 (7 bases). The CDR3 loop spans 23 amino acids. The V and J ends lost 1 base and 5 bases respectively, with 37 bases between them. CDR1 MNHNS and CDR2 SASEGT come from the germline V gene.

V usage is TRBV29-1 and J usage is TRBJ1-1; TRBD1 matches at 8 bases. With 5 bases clipped from V and 5 bases from J, the junction kept 16 bases outside the gene matches. Germline-derived CDR1 and CDR2 are SQVTM and ANQGSEA. The CDR3 is made up of 16 amino acids. CDR3 sequence (DNA): TGCAGCGTTTGGCCTATCTCCGGCAGGGGGCTAACTGAAGCTTTCTTT. Translating it yields CSVWPISGRGLTEAFF.

V gene TRBV2 combines with J gene TRBJ1-2, with a tentative D call TRBD1 (6 bases). The ends were cut back, 10 bases at V and 4 bases at J, with 19 bases in the middle. This CDR3 region has 14 residues. Looked up from germline, CDR1 is SNHLY and CDR2 is FYNNEI. The CDR3 bases are TGTGCCACCTCCTCCAGACAGGCACCCTATGGCTACACCTTC. Translated, it gives CATSSRQAPYGYTF.

The chain uses TRBV5-6 and TRBJ2-5, with 13 bases that match TRBD2. The germline gives CDR1 SGHDT, CDR2 YYEEEE. Losses at the gene ends were 4 bases for V and 0 bases for J; bases not matched to a gene: 9. This CDR3 spans 18 amino acids. This CDR3 is CASSVGLAGAPYQETQYF. In DNA, the CDR3 is TGTGCCAGCAGCGTCGGACTAGCGGGGGCCCCCTACCAAGAGACCCAGTACTTC.

This clone came up once. The chain links TRBV7-6 to TRBJ2-3; maybe TRBD2 (6 bases). Looked up from germline, CDR1 is SGHVS and CDR2 is FNYEAQ. CDR3 length: 15 amino acids. The V and J ends lost 2 bases and 0 bases respectively, with 9 bases between them. Here the CDR3 DNA reads TGTGCCAGCAGCTTATTCGGGGGTAGCACAGATACGCAGTATTTT. It encodes CASSLFGGSTDTQYF.

Turning to this clone: Other DNA sequences from this sample encode an identical CDR3 as well. This sequence joins TRBV6-1 and TRBJ1-1; D not certain. The CDR3 runs 13 residues. Germline V gives CDR1 MNHNS, CDR2 SASEGT. Trimming cost V 2 bases and J 0 bases, with 4 bases left between them. CDR3 bases: TGTGCCAGCAGTGAACCGTTGAACACTGAAGCTTTCTTT. Protein sequence: CASSEPLNTEAFF.

The chain combines TRBV25-1 with TRBJ2-3; possibly TRBD2 for D (5 bases). Trimming pared 3 bases from V and 2 bases from J, leaving 15 bases between. Germline V gene data show CDR1 as MGHDK and CDR2 as SYGVNS. This CDR3 region has 16 residues. CDR3: CASSDDRGTITDTQYF. The CDR3 DNA follows: TGTGCCAGCAGTGATGACCGGGGAACAATCACAGATACGCAGTATTTT.

The V call is TRBV6-1, the J call TRBJ1-6, with D hard to call. The CDR3 is 15 amino acids. Trimming shortened V by 1 base and J by 9 bases, and 13 bases separated the two germline ends. The germline CDR1 and CDR2 sequences are MNHNS and SASEGT. The CDR3 DNA reads as TGTGCCAGCAGTGAAGGGAGGGTCTCGAGTTCACCCCTCCACTTT. Translated, it gives CASSEGRVSSSPLHF.

V usage is TRBV2 and J usage is TRBJ2-3; the match to TRBD2 covers 15 bases. This CDR3 has 17 amino acids. Germline-derived CDR1 and CDR2 are SNHLY and FYNNEI. Losses at the gene ends were 4 bases for V and 3 bases for J; bases not matched to a gene: 5. As DNA, the CDR3 is TGTGCCAGCAGTGGGACTAGCGGGGGGGCTGGGACAGATACGCAGTATTTT. Protein: CASSGTSGGAGTDTQYF.

This clone came up once. The CDR3 protein is CASSLASPGKGTQYF. CDR3 nucleotides: TGTGCCAGCAGCTTAGCGTCCCCGGGTAAGGGGACCCAGTACTTC. V gene TRBV7-2 combines with J gene TRBJ2-5; no clear D gene. The CDR3 is 15 amino acids. V lost 0 bases and J lost 7, with 15 bases in between. Germline CDR1 and CDR2: SGHTA and FQGNSA.

This clone was seen only a few times. The V and J genes are TRBV10-3 and TRBJ2-2; D remains unclear. CDR1 ENHRY and CDR2 SYGVKD come from the germline V gene. The length of the CDR3 is 11 residues. Trimming removed 6 bases from V and 3 bases from J, with 2 bases in between. DNA of the CDR3: TGTGCCATCAGGGACACCGGGGAGCTGTTTTTT. Translated: CAIRDTGELFF.

This sequence joins TRBV6-6 and TRBJ2-5; TRBD1 aligns across 10 bases. CDR1 and CDR2 (germline): MNHNY, SVGAGI (reference sequence). The V gene end was trimmed by 5 bases and the J gene end by 5 bases; junction bases not matched to a gene: 8. The CDR3 covers 15 residues. The CDR3 region has the DNA TGTGCCAGCAGTCTACGACAGGGGGCGATTGAGACCCAGTACTTC. Translation gives CASSLRQGAIETQYF.

The rearrangement uses TRBV9 and TRBJ2-5, with a possible D match to TRBD1 (6 bases). V was pared by 0 bases and J by 0 bases, with 6 bases between. The CDR3 length is 14 residues. Germline V lookup: CDR1 SGDLS, CDR2 YYNGEE. CDR3 DNA: TGTGCCAGCAGCGTAGCAGGGGACCAAGAGACCCAGTACTTC. Translated: CASSVAGDQETQYF.

The rearrangement links TRBV6-1 to TRBJ2-2, with D perhaps matching TRBD1 (6 bases). Germline V gene data show CDR1 as MNHNS and CDR2 as SASEGT. The CDR3 is made up of 16 amino acids. The V and J ends lost 0 bases and 7 bases respectively, with 15 bases between them. The CDR3 loop reads CASSEALAGDGGELFF. The CDR3 nucleotides read TGTGCCAGCAGTGAAGCGCTTGCAGGGGATGGCGGGGAGCTGTTTTTT.

The chain links TRBV7-8 to TRBJ2-3; 9 bases match TRBD2. The CDR3 is 18 amino acids. CDR1 and CDR2 (germline): SGHVS, FQNEAQ. The junction had 16 bases not matched to a gene; V was cut back by 8 bases and J by 1 base. The CDR3 sequence: CASFLRSGLAGRTDTQYF. In nucleotides, the CDR3 is TGTGCCAGCTTTCTCCGGTCGGGTCTAGCGGGGCGCACAGATACGCAGTATTTT. The full variable domain, completed using reference TRBV7-8 and TRBJ2-3, is GAGVSQSPRYKVAKRGQDVALRCDPISGHVSLFWYQQALGQGPEFLTYFQNEAQLDKSGLPSDRFFAERPEGSVSTLKIQRTQQEDSAVYLCASFLRSGLAGRTDTQYFGPGTRLTVL.